A selection of T cell receptor beta chains follows, all from one sample in a study of neurological immune-mediated disorders. TCRdb used MiXCR to reprocess the 5' RACE reads, holding one entry per CDR3 protein. The sample holds more than 15,000 distinct CDR3 sequences, approximately 3.7% seen once. The source material was CD8+ T cells from blood. The receptors derive from a woman aged 40 to 49 in good health. The CDR3 runs from the conserved cysteine through the conserved F or W. Each record gives: clone size, J gene, V gene, D gene, CDR3 DNA, CDR3 protein. D genes are given only for firm matches. The listing skips clone size in some rows; elsewhere it reads once, few, many or a size class.

many TRBJ2-1 TRBV7-8 - TGTGCCAGCAGCGTAACAGGATCCCTCTACAATGAGCAGTTCTTC CASSVTGSLYNEQFF
- TRBJ2-5 TRBV10-3 TRBD2 TGTGCCATCAGTGAGTCGGGGACTAGCGGGAGGGACCAAGAGACCCAGTACTTC CAISESGTSGRDQETQYF
many TRBJ1-2 TRBV29-1 TRBD1 TGCAGCGTACTTACAGGGGATGGCTACACCTTC CSVLTGDGYTF
- TRBJ2-1 TRBV10-3 TRBD2 TGTGCCACAACTAGCGGGAACTCCTACAATGATCATTTCTTC CATTSGNSYNDHFF
medium-sized TRBJ2-2 TRBV6-5 TRBD2 TGTGCCAGCAGACTAGCGGAACACACCGGGGAGCTGTTTTTT CASRLAEHTGELFF
many TRBJ2-1 TRBV28 TRBD2 TGTGCCAGCAGCCTCCCAGCGGGAGGGCCGAACGAGCAGTTCTTC CASSLPAGGPNEQFF
many TRBJ2-2 TRBV4-3 TRBD2 TGCGCCAGCAGCCAAGGCCTTGGCGGGAGGGCCGACGGGGAGCTGTTTTTT CASSQGLGGRADGELFF
many TRBJ2-7 TRBV28 - TGTGCCAGCAGTTCAACGACAGACGTTTCCCCCTACGAGCAGTACTTC CASSSTTDVSPYEQYF
many TRBJ2-6 TRBV20-1 TRBD1 TGCAGTGCTAGGACCCAGGGGGATCTCTCTGGGGCCAACGTCCTGACTTTC CSARTQGDLSGANVLTF
many TRBJ2-7 TRBV4-2 TRBD1 TGTGCCAGCAGCCAGAAACAGGGGGCACACTACGAGCAGTACTTC CASSQKQGAHYEQYF
many TRBJ1-2 TRBV7-9 - TGTGCCAGCAGGACCGCAGGAGGCTATGGCTACACCTTC CASRTAGGYGYTF